These 18 T cell receptor beta chains came from one sample sequenced in a study of Graves' ophthalmopathy and Graves' hyperthyroidism. RNA transcripts yielded amplified TCR beta CDR3 regions. First-round RT-PCR employed HTBI primers, with a second-round multiplex PCR after it. TCRdb reprocessed the multiplex PCR reads via MiXCR and lists one record per CDR3 protein. The sample contains a few hundred thousand distinct CDR3 sequences, under 25% of which appear only once. The sequenced sample was peripheral blood. The receptor source for this set is a young woman with stable Graves' hyperthyroidism.

This clonotype was found many times. The chain joins TRBV12-5 to TRBJ1-1; 10 bases are shared with TRBD1. The CDR3 consists of 16 residues. With 7 bases clipped from V and 1 base from J, the junction kept 9 bases outside the gene matches. The V gene's germline CDR1 is LGHNT and CDR2 FRNRAP. The CDR3 sequence is CASASGTGVTNTEAFF. For the CDR3, the DNA is TGTGCTAGTGCTTCCGGGACAGGGGTCACGAACACTGAAGCTTTCTTT. Combining the CDR3 with reference TRBV12-5 and TRBJ1-1 gives the whole variable domain DARVTQTPRHKVTEMGQEVTMRCQPILGHNTVFWYRQTMMQGLELLAYFRNRAPLDDSGMPKDRFSAEMPDATLATLKIQPSEPRDSAVYFCASASGTGVTNTEAFFGQGTRLTVV.

This chain uses TRBV7-2 with TRBJ2-1; 8 nucleotides line up with TRBD2. The CDR3 covers 15 residues. After removal of 5 bases from V and 8 bases from J, the junction contained 11 bases not matched to a gene. Per germline, CDR1 SGHTA and CDR2 FQGNSA. The chain's CDR3 is CASSLRSGSSYEQFF. The CDR3 DNA sequence: TGTGCCAGCAGCCTGAGGAGCGGGAGTTCTTATGAGCAGTTCTTC.

This clonotype showed up just a few times. The chain combines TRBV9 with TRBJ1-2; the D is unclear. This CDR3 spans 13 amino acids. Germline CDR1 reads SGDLS; CDR2 reads YYNGEE. Trimming cost V 0 bases and J 0 bases, with 3 bases left between them. The chain's CDR3 is CASSVATNYGYTF. As DNA, the CDR3 is TGTGCCAGCAGCGTAGCTACTAACTATGGCTACACCTTC.

The chain recombines TRBV28 with TRBJ2-7; TRBD2 matches at 8 bases. The V gene's germline CDR1 is MDHEN and CDR2 SYDVKM. The junction had 6 bases not matched to a gene; V was cut back by 3 bases and J by 5 bases. CDR3 size: 14 residues. In DNA, the CDR3 is TGTGCCAGCAGTTTTCCGGGAGGGTACAACGAGCAGTACTTC. Protein product: CASSFPGGYNEQYF.

This clonotype came up a few times. The chain couples TRBV2 to TRBJ2-1, with 8 positions matching TRBD1. The CDR3 runs to 18 residues. CDR1 is SNHLY, CDR2 FYNNEI, per germline. J was trimmed by 1 base and V by 4 bases; bases with no gene match: 12. The chain's CDR3 is CASSGPPGDRGSYNEQFF. The DNA for the CDR3 is TGTGCCAGCAGTGGCCCCCCGGGAGACAGGGGATCCTACAATGAGCAGTTCTTC.

J is TRBJ1-2 and V is TRBV29-1, with D uncertain. Germline V gene data show CDR1 as SQVTM and CDR2 as ANQGSEA. V was cut by 4 bases and J by 2 bases, with 5 bases left in between. CDR3 length: 11 amino acids. Here the CDR3 DNA reads TGCAGCGTTGTCGAGAACTATGGCTACACCTTC. Amino acid sequence: CSVVENYGYTF.

Many counts were recorded for this clonotype. The J gene is TRBJ2-7, the V gene TRBV7-8; TRBD2 is a possible D gene (6 bases). With 5 bases removed from V and 5 bases from J, the gap between germline ends came to 16 bases. Germline CDR1 and CDR2: SGHVS and FQNEAQ. The CDR3 totals 14 residues. CDR3 in amino acids: CASSPNSGRNEQYF. The CDR3 DNA reads TGTGCCAGCAGCCCCAATAGCGGCCGCAACGAGCAGTACTTC.

Ten or more counts support this clonotype. The chain employs TRBV28 and TRBJ2-5, with D perhaps matching TRBD1 (6 bases). Trimming left V 2 bases short and J 5 bases short, with 12 bases between. CDR1 and CDR2 (germline): MDHEN, SYDVKM. The CDR3 sequence is 14 residues long. CDR3 sequence: CASSLAGAKETQYF. The CDR3 coding sequence is TGTGCCAGCAGTTTAGCAGGGGCGAAGGAGACCCAGTACTTC.

The rearrangement joins TRBV20-1 to TRBJ2-7, with 7 bases aligning to TRBD2. Looked up from germline, CDR1 is DFQATT and CDR2 is SNEGSKA (reference sequence). CDR3 length equals 12 residues. CDR3 coding DNA: TGCAGTACTGAGCGGGACTTCTACGAGCAGTGGGTC. Protein product: CSTERDFYEQWV.

This clonotype was observed at least ten times. The V and J genes are TRBV6-5 and TRBJ2-7; D unclear. Germline V gives CDR1 MNHEY, CDR2 SVGAGI. V lost 4 bases, J lost 3 bases, and 7 bases lay in between. This CDR3 region has 12 residues. The CDR3 spells CASSSLYYEQYF. CDR3 sequence (DNA): TGTGCCAGCAGTTCACTATACTACGAGCAGTACTTC.

This clonotype was detected ten times or more. The CDR3 region has the DNA TGTGCCAGCGAACCCCGGGACAGGGGCTTCCAAGAGACCCAGTACTTC. This codes for CASEPRDRGFQETQYF. The chain carries TRBV28 and TRBJ2-5; 10 nucleotides agree with TRBD1. The V segment lost 8 bases and the J segment 1 base; nucleotides outside the gene matches: 10. This CDR3 region has 16 residues. CDR1 is MDHEN, CDR2 SYDVKM, per germline.

This rearrangement joins TRBV4-1 to TRBJ1-1; tentatively, D is TRBD1 (6 bases). The CDR3 sequence is 13 residues long. V lost 4 bases and J 7 bases, leaving 13 bases between the germline ends. Germline CDR1 and CDR2: MGHRA and YSYEKL. CDR3 coding DNA: TGCGCCAGCAGCCTCCCCGAGGGGGGTGAAGCTTTCTTT. It is translated as CASSLPEGGEAFF.

This clonotype came up many times. The chain couples TRBV28 to TRBJ2-7; the D is unclear. V lost 2 bases and J 6 bases, leaving 32 bases between the germline ends. The V gene's germline CDR1 is MDHEN and CDR2 SYDVKM. This CDR3 has 20 amino acids. CDR3 amino acids: CASSLARILFYTVPVGEQYF. The CDR3 region has the DNA TGTGCCAGCAGTTTAGCCCGCATCCTATTTTATACGGTACCGGTAGGCGAGCAGTACTTC.

This clonotype was found many times. CDR3 DNA: TGTGCCAGCAGTATGACAGGGGGGGGACAGCCCCAGCATTTT. Its protein is CASSMTGGGQPQHF. This chain joins TRBV28 and TRBJ1-5, with 9 bases matching TRBD1. The germline V gene encodes CDR1 MDHEN and CDR2 SYDVKM. After removal of 5 bases from V and 7 bases from J, the junction contained 6 bases not matched to a gene. This CDR3 is 14 amino acids long. Using reference TRBV28 and TRBJ1-5 for the parts outside the CDR3, the full variable domain is DVKVTQSSRYLVKRTGEKVFLECVQDMDHENMFWYRQDPGLGLRLIYFSYDVKMKEKGDIPEGYSVSREKKERFSLILESASTNQTSMYLCASSMTGGGQPQHFGDGTRLSIL.

Many counts were recorded for this clonotype. The gene calls are TRBV6-5 and TRBJ1-5; no firm D call. With 1 base removed from V and 6 bases from J, the gap between germline ends came to 7 bases. Germline values: CDR1 MNHEY, CDR2 SVGAGI. This CDR3 region has 13 residues. The CDR3 here is CASSYYSGQPQHF. CDR3 coding DNA: TGTGCCAGCAGTTACTACTCGGGTCAGCCCCAGCATTTT.

Points on this clonotype: This could be a read error, since a much larger clone is one nucleotide away. The chain carries TRBV19 and TRBJ1-1; TRBD1 is a possible D gene (5 bases). The CDR3 has 14 amino acids. Germline V lookup: CDR1 LNHDA, CDR2 SQIVND (reference sequence). The CDR3 spells CASSPGGGNTEACF. Written as DNA, the CDR3 is TGTGCCAGTAGCCCGGGTGGGGGGAACACTGAAGCTTGCTTT.

This clonotype was picked up many times. The chain has TRBV5-1 and TRBJ2-7, with 7 bases matching TRBD2. V was pared by 3 bases and J by 0 bases, with 6 bases of the junction left unmatched. Looked up from germline, CDR1 is SGHRS and CDR2 is YFSETQ. The CDR3 runs to 15 residues. The CDR3: CASSYTSEGSYEQYF. In DNA, the CDR3 is TGCGCCAGCAGCTATACTAGCGAGGGCTCCTACGAGCAGTACTTC.

The CDR3 spells CASKLGNTGELFF. DNA for the CDR3: TGTGCCAGCAAACTAGGGAACACCGGGGAGCTGTTTTTT. The rearrangement links TRBV6-1 to TRBJ2-2, with D possibly matching TRBD2 (5 bases). Germline lookup yields CDR1 MNHNS and CDR2 SASEGT. The CDR3 is made up of 13 amino acids. Trimming removed 7 bases from V and 1 base from J, with 7 bases in between.